The next 13 T cell receptor beta chains were all read from a single sample in a study of T-cell memory formation after mild COVID-19. Each CDR3 protein is one row after TCRdb ran MiXCR on the 5' RACE reads. The table records roughly 280,000 distinct CDR3 sequences, approximately 7.6% of them present only once. Sequences were obtained from PBMCs or a T cell subset sorted from them (not recorded which). These receptors were obtained from a man between 18 and 35 years old who had mild COVID-19 (a few samples of this study predate the infection). Cell type and time point are not known.

The rearrangement uses TRBV5-1 and TRBJ2-3, with TRBD1 as a possible D gene (5 bases). The CDR3 totals 14 residues. V lost 0 bases and J 4 bases, leaving 9 bases between the germline ends. Germline values: CDR1 SGHRS, CDR2 YFSETQ. CDR3 protein: CASSLAVGPDTQYF. The CDR3 DNA reads as TGCGCCAGCAGCTTGGCGGTGGGGCCAGATACGCAGTATTTT.

This clonotype was found a few times. The chain carries TRBV7-9 and TRBJ1-6; 9 positions agree with TRBD1. The CDR3 length is 15 residues. The V and J ends lost 5 bases and 8 bases, in that order; junction bases with no gene match: 7. Germline-derived CDR1 and CDR2 are SEHNR and FQNEAQ (reference sequence). The CDR3 coding sequence is TGTGCCAGCAGCCCTCCGGGACAGGGCTATTCACCCCTCCACTTT. Translation gives CASSPPGQGYSPLHF. Full variable domain (rest looked up from reference TRBV7-9 and TRBJ1-6): DTGVSQNPRHKITKRGQNVTFRCDPISEHNRLYWYRQTLGQGPEFLTYFQNEAQLEKSRLLSDRFSAERPKGSFSTLEIQRTEQGDSAMYLCASSPPGQGYSPLHFGNGTRLTVT.

The chain uses TRBV29-1 and TRBJ2-5; D remains unclear. Looked up from germline, CDR1 is SQVTM and CDR2 is ANQGSEA. CDR3 length: 10 amino acids. Trimming pared 5 bases from V and 5 bases from J, leaving 6 bases between. CDR3 sequence reads: CSVSSETQYF. In DNA, the CDR3 is TGCAGCGTTAGTTCGGAGACCCAGTACTTC.

The chain couples TRBV5-6 to TRBJ1-1, with TRBD1 matching 7 bases. The CDR3 contains 13 residues. Unmatched junction bases numbered 7, after V lost 4 bases and J lost 7 bases. Germline-derived CDR1 and CDR2 are SGHDT and YYEEEE. The CDR3 sequence: CASSRDSRFEAFF. Here the CDR3 DNA reads TGTGCCAGCAGCCGGGACAGCCGATTTGAAGCTTTCTTT.

This clonotype appeared many times. V and J are TRBV9 and TRBJ2-1, with D unclear. Germline loops: CDR1 SGDLS, CDR2 YYNGEE. Trimming took off 1 base at V and 0 bases at J, with 8 bases between the two ends. The CDR3 is 15 residues long. The CDR3 loop is CASSVWGSSYNEQFF. In DNA, the CDR3 is TGTGCCAGCAGCGTATGGGGAAGCTCCTACAATGAGCAGTTCTTC.

This clonotype turned up a few times. The V and J genes are TRBV7-2 and TRBJ1-6; D is undetermined. The CDR3 extends over 16 amino acids. V shed 2 bases and J shed 0 bases, with 8 bases lying between them. CDR1 is SGHTA and CDR2 is FQGNSA in the germline V gene. CDR3 coding DNA: TGTGCCAGCAGCTTAACGGCAAGCTCCTATAATTCACCCCTCCACTTT. As protein: CASSLTASSYNSPLHF.

About this clonotype itself: The junction differs from germline at one of its ends, possibly a read error. The chain has TRBV12-3 or TRBV12-4 and TRBJ2-2, with D perhaps given as TRBD1 or TRBD2 (5 bases each). This CDR3 contains 14 residues. The CDR3 coding sequence is TGTGCCAGCAGTTTATGGGGGAGTTCCGGGGAGCTGATTTTT. Translation: CASSLWGSSGELIF.

V usage is TRBV7-3 and J usage is TRBJ2-7; D is tentatively TRBD1 or TRBD2 (5 bases each). CDR1 SGHTA and CDR2 FQGTGA come from the germline V gene. The length of the CDR3 is 13 residues. V shed 0 bases and J shed 6 bases, with 9 bases lying between them. CDR3 in amino acids: CASSLTMGTEQYV. Here the CDR3 DNA reads TGTGCCAGCAGCTTAACGATGGGGACCGAGCAGTACGTC.

The chain joins TRBV7-6 to TRBJ1-2; D might be TRBD1 (5 bases). Trimming cost V 5 bases and J 6 bases, with 13 bases left between them. This CDR3 is 13 amino acids long. Germline CDR1 is SGHVS and CDR2 is FNYEAQ. For the CDR3, the DNA is TGTGCCAGCAGCGCAGCTCGACAGAATGGCTACACCTTC. It encodes CASSAARQNGYTF. The full variable domain, its missing parts supplied by reference TRBV7-6 and TRBJ1-2, is GAGVSQSPRYKVTKRGQDVALRCDPISGHVSLYWYRQALGQGPEFLTYFNYEAQQDKSGLPNDRFSAERPEGSISTLTIQRTEQRDSAMYRCASSAARQNGYTFGSGTRLTVV.

The chain combines TRBV5-1 with TRBJ2-5; D tentatively reads TRBD1 or TRBD2 (6 bases each). Trimming cost V 0 bases and J 5 bases, with 11 bases left between them. The CDR3 contains 14 residues. From germline, CDR1 is SGHRS and CDR2 YFSETQ. The CDR3 region has the DNA TGCGCCAGCAGCTTGGATGGGGGGCCGGAGACCCAGTACTTC. Translating gives CASSLDGGPETQYF.

This clonotype was counted a few times. The chain has TRBV5-5 and TRBJ1-2; D possibly corresponds to TRBD1 (5 bases). The germline gives CDR1 SGHKS, CDR2 YYEKEE (reference sequence). The CDR3 is 14 amino acids. Trimming shortened V by 2 bases and J by 4 bases, and 12 bases separated the two germline ends. The CDR3 loop reads CASSFSGAPYGYTF. DNA of the CDR3: TGTGCCAGCAGCTTTTCCGGGGCCCCCTATGGCTACACCTTC.

The chain carries TRBV6-5 and TRBJ2-6; 7 positions match TRBD1. Per germline, CDR1 MNHEY and CDR2 SVGAGI. The CDR3 has 18 amino acids. V lost 0 bases to trimming and J lost 9 bases; unmatched junction nucleotides: 14. CDR3 sequence reads: CASSYSRRQGRSGNVLTF. The CDR3 DNA is TGTGCCAGCAGTTACTCTCGGCGACAGGGAAGATCGGGCAACGTCCTGACTTTC.

This clonotype showed up just a few times. The gene calls are TRBV5-1 and TRBJ2-2, with D perhaps being TRBD1 or TRBD2 (5 bases each). Germline CDR1 and CDR2: SGHRS and YFSETQ. Trimming took 6 bases from V and 3 from J, leaving 12 bases between them. This CDR3 region has 14 residues. CDR3 in amino acids: CASKRDLDTGELFF. The CDR3 DNA is TGCGCCAGCAAACGGGACCTGGACACCGGGGAGCTGTTTTTT.